Listed below are T cell receptor beta chains from one sample, sequenced in a study of T cell responses to AZD1222 COVID-19 vaccine. Sequenced by immunoSEQ multiplex PCR; TCRdb stores in-frame clones only, minus some. The repertoire holds over 100,000 clones, with over 75% as singletons. Sequencing was performed on peripheral blood, taken on day 0 of AZD1222 vaccination. The receptors here all came from an adult in good health. Each CDR3 is given with its conserved first and last residue. D genes are given only for firm matches. For some rows the clone size is stated as once, few or many, or as a class when expanded; others skip it.

TRBV5-4	.	TRBJ2-2	few	CASSLGASRNTGELFF	TGTGCCAGCAGCTTGGGGGCTAGCAGGAACACCGGGGAGCTGTTTTTT
TRBV11-2	TRBD1	TRBJ2-2	.	CASSPHRGDTGELFF	TGTGCCAGCAGCCCCCACAGGGGGGACACCGGGGAGCTGTTTTTT
TRBV7-9	TRBD2	TRBJ2-1	.	CASSSRLAGIYHNEQFF	TGTGCCAGCAGCTCCCGACTAGCGGGAATTTACCACAATGAGCAGTTCTTC
TRBV6-5	.	TRBJ1-5	.	CASSYSTGETQHF	TGTGCCAGCAGTTACAGTACAGGCGAAACCCAGCATTTT
TRBV11-2	TRBD1	TRBJ2-2	.	CASSLGTGSGELFF	TGTGCCAGCAGCTTGGGGACAGGGAGTGGGGAGCTGTTTTTT
TRBV4-3	.	TRBJ2-5	.	CASSQDLGRVQETQYF	TGCGCCAGCAGCCAAGATCTGGGGCGGGTCCAAGAGACCCAGTACTTC
TRBV6-4	.	TRBJ1-5	.	CASSDRLTGRVVQPQHF	TGTGCCAGCAGTGATCGTCTCACAGGCAGGGTAGTTCAGCCCCAGCATTTT
TRBV6-4	.	TRBJ1-1	.	CASSEYGGNTEAFF	TGTGCCAGCAGTGAGTACGGGGGGAACACTGAAGCTTTCTTT
TRBV7-2	.	TRBJ1-6	.	CASSARDPEWSPLHF	TGTGCCAGCAGCGCCCGGGACCCCGAATGGTCACCCCTCCACTTT
TRBV9	.	TRBJ2-3	once	CASSANRGTDTQYF	TGTGCCAGCAGCGCCAACAGGGGCACAGATACGCAGTATTTT
TRBV5-1	.	TRBJ1-1	.	CASSLAVGRVNTEAFF	TGCGCCAGCAGCTTGGCCGTGGGGAGGGTGAACACTGAAGCTTTCTTT
TRBV30	.	TRBJ2-3	.	CAWTQREDTQYF	TGTGCCTGGACCCAACGAGAAGATACGCAGTATTTT
TRBV3-1/TRBV3-2	.	TRBJ1-2	.	CASSQDSGGGYTF	TGTGCCAGCAGCCAAGATAGTGGGGGAGGCTACACCTTC
TRBV27	.	TRBJ1-1	.	CATRGTGRTEAFF	TGTGCCACTCGGGGAACAGGGAGAACTGAAGCTTTCTTT
TRBV19	.	TRBJ2-2	.	CASSTAGELFF	TGTGCCAGTAGTACGGCCGGGGAGCTGTTTTTT
TRBV15	TRBD1	TRBJ1-6	.	CATSRETGDNSPLHF	TGTGCCACCAGCAGAGAGACAGGGGACAATTCACCCCTCCACTTT
TRBV4-1	.	TRBJ1-5	.	CASSQEGIPRGQPQHF	TGCGCCAGCAGCCAAGAGGGTATTCCGAGAGGTCAGCCCCAGCATTTT
TRBV4-2	.	TRBJ2-7	once	CASSYEGNEQYF	TGTGCCAGCAGCTACGAGGGGAACGAGCAGTACTTC
TRBV6-5	.	TRBJ2-5	.	CASSPTPVGETQYF	TGTGCCAGCAGCCCCACCCCGGTGGGGGAGACCCAGTACTTC
TRBV11-1	.	TRBJ1-1	.	CASSRRDVETEAFF	TGTGCCAGCAGCCGCAGGGATGTGGAGACTGAAGCTTTCTTT
TRBV28	TRBD2	TRBJ2-5	.	CASRPRTSGGQETQYF	TGTGCCAGCAGACCCCGGACTAGCGGGGGCCAAGAGACCCAGTACTTC
TRBV5-6	.	TRBJ1-1	.	CASSLAIGRTEAFF	TGTGCCAGCAGCTTGGCCATAGGGCGAACTGAAGCTTTCTTT
TRBV6-2/TRBV6-3	.	TRBJ1-1	.	CASSYGTGTEAFF	TGTGCCAGCAGTTACGGTACAGGCACTGAAGCTTTCTTT
TRBV6-5	.	TRBJ2-2	.	CASSSAGELFF	TGTGCCAGCAGTTCGGCCGGGGAGCTGTTTTTT
TRBV6-4	.	TRBJ1-2	once	CASSDSMCQTNYGYTF	TGTGCCAGCAGTGACTCCATGTGCCAGACCAACTATGGCTACACCTTC
TRBV7-8	.	TRBJ2-2	.	CASSLNRQQPGTGELFF	TGTGCCAGCAGCTTAAACAGGCAACAACCGGGCACCGGGGAGCTGTTTTTT
TRBV23-1	.	TRBJ2-2	.	CASSPTRGENTGELFF	TGCGCCAGCAGCCCGACCCGGGGAGAAAACACCGGGGAGCTGTTTTTT
TRBV19	.	TRBJ1-1	.	CASSPGTLNTEAFF	TGTGCCAGTAGTCCGGGTACTCTGAACACTGAAGCTTTCTTT
TRBV6-1	.	TRBJ1-2	.	CASSDRGGTNYGYTF	TGTGCCAGCAGTGACAGGGGTGGCACTAACTATGGCTACACCTTC
TRBV9	.	TRBJ1-4	.	CASSSRDRLNEKLFF	TGTGCCAGCAGCTCCCGGGACCGGCTCAATGAAAAACTGTTTTTT
TRBV19	.	TRBJ1-6	.	CASSFPNNSPLHF	TGTGCCAGTAGTTTTCCGAATAATTCACCCCTCCACTTT
TRBV3-1/TRBV3-2	.	TRBJ1-3	few	CASRQTGSGNTIYF	TGTGCCAGCAGACAGACAGGCTCTGGAAACACCATATATTTT
TRBV25-1	TRBD1	TRBJ1-1	.	CASSEWGQYPEAFF	TGTGCCAGCAGTGAGTGGGGACAGTACCCTGAAGCTTTCTTT
TRBV5-4	.	TRBJ2-1	once	CASSPEGHNEQFF	TGTGCCAGCAGCCCGGAAGGACACAATGAGCAGTTCTTC
TRBV2	.	TRBJ1-1	.	CASPWDQAFF	TGTGCCAGCCCCTGGGACCAAGCTTTCTTT
TRBV30	.	TRBJ2-2	.	CAWSVLGGRDTGELFF	TGTGCCTGGAGTGTACTTGGGGGGCGGGACACCGGGGAGCTGTTTTTT
TRBV4-2	TRBD2	TRBJ2-1	.	CASSPGTSGGNEQFF	TGTGCCAGCAGCCCAGGGACTAGCGGGGGTAATGAGCAGTTCTTC
TRBV9	TRBD2	TRBJ2-3	.	CASSTRLAGTDTQYF	TGTGCCAGCAGCACGAGACTAGCAGGCACAGATACGCAGTATTTT
TRBV29-1	TRBD1	TRBJ1-5	.	CSARQGDGQPQHF	TGCAGCGCTAGACAGGGGGACGGCCAGCCCCAGCATTTT
TRBV2	TRBD1	TRBJ2-4	.	CASSRTGTDIQYF	TGTGCCAGCAGTAGAACAGGGACAGACATTCAGTACTTC
TRBV19	.	TRBJ2-5	.	CASSPRSETQYF	TGTGCCAGTAGCCCTAGATCGGAGACCCAGTACTTC
TRBV7-5	.	TRBJ2-7	.	CVRSLLQSVRRIHEQYF	TGTGTCAGAAGCTTATTGCAGTCGGTCCGCCGGATCCACGAGCAGTACTTC
TRBV5-5	TRBD1	TRBJ2-5	.	CASSLVPGQGEETQYF	TGTGCCAGCAGCTTGGTCCCGGGACAGGGTGAAGAGACCCAGTACTTC
TRBV7-6	.	TRBJ2-1	.	CASSPNRATGIVEQFF	TGTGCCAGCAGCCCGAACCGGGCCACAGGGATTGTTGAGCAGTTCTTC
TRBV3-1/TRBV3-2	TRBD1	TRBJ2-3	.	CASSQDETGGYGTDTQYF	TGTGCCAGCAGCCAAGATGAGACAGGGGGATACGGCACAGATACGCAGTATTTT
TRBV30	.	TRBJ1-5	.	CAWSEADNQPQHF	TGTGCCTGGAGTGAGGCCGACAATCAGCCCCAGCATTTT
TRBV6-5	.	TRBJ2-1	.	CASSFSRVEPYNEQFF	TGTGCCAGCAGTTTCTCCAGGGTAGAACCATACAATGAGCAGTTCTTC
TRBV7-9	TRBD1	TRBJ1-4	.	CASSLTQGQGSGKLFF	TGTGCCAGCAGCTTAACTCAAGGACAGGGAAGTGGAAAACTGTTTTTT
TRBV3-1/TRBV3-2	.	TRBJ2-1	many	CASSPMLGDNEQFF	TGTGCCAGCAGCCCCATGCTGGGAGATAATGAGCAGTTCTTC
TRBV4-3	TRBD1	TRBJ1-2	.	CASSQDPPGPGGNYGYTF	TGCGCCAGCAGCCAAGACCCCCCGGGGCCAGGGGGGAACTATGGCTACACCTTC
TRBV28	.	TRBJ1-5	.	CASSVLGVDGSNQPQHF	TGTGCCAGCAGCGTTCTAGGGGTTGACGGTAGCAATCAGCCCCAGCATTTT
TRBV30	TRBD1	TRBJ1-2	.	CAWSSYRGLGYTF	TGTGCCTGGAGTTCTTACAGGGGGCTCGGCTACACCTTC